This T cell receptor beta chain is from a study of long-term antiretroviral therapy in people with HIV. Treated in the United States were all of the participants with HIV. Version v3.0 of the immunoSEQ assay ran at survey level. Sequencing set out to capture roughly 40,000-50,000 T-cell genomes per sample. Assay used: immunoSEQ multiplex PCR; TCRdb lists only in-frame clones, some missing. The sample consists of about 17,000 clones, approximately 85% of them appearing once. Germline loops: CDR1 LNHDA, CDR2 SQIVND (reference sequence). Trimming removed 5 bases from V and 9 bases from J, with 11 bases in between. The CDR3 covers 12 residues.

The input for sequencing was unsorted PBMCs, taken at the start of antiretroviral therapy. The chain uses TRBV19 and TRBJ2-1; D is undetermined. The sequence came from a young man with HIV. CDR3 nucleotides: TGTGCCAGTAGTTTCGGACCGGGTGAGCAGTTCTTC. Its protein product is CASSFGPGEQFF.